This T cell receptor beta chain was retrieved from a study of blood T cell repertoires in COVID-19. Study details: Collection of acute and convalescent COVID-19 samples took place in the United States, Italy and Spain. Nucleic acid was either cDNA or gDNA, and it came from T cells, B-cell-depleted T cells, or PBMCs.

As handled by the study authors: Amplified reference gene primers provided the basis for estimating nucleated cell counts. Only in-frame clones appear in the TCRdb table, and some are missing; sequencing was by immunoSEQ multiplex PCR. That table furnishes V, J and clone size, whereas the DNA furnished D and trimming. The table lists about 82,000 clones, 85% of them singletons. This sequence was found in an elderly man with active or convalescent COVID-19. Specimen: peripheral blood.

In nucleotides, the CDR3 is TGTGCCAGCAGCTCCCGCGGCCGGGGAGGTGCGGATACGCAGTATTTT. It translates to CASSSRGRGGADTQYF. The chain is built from TRBV9 and TRBJ2-3; D perhaps matches TRBD2 (6 bases). The CDR3 has 16 residues. Trimming left V 4 bases short and J 6 bases short, with 21 bases between. Germline V gene data show CDR1 as SGDLS and CDR2 as YYNGEE.